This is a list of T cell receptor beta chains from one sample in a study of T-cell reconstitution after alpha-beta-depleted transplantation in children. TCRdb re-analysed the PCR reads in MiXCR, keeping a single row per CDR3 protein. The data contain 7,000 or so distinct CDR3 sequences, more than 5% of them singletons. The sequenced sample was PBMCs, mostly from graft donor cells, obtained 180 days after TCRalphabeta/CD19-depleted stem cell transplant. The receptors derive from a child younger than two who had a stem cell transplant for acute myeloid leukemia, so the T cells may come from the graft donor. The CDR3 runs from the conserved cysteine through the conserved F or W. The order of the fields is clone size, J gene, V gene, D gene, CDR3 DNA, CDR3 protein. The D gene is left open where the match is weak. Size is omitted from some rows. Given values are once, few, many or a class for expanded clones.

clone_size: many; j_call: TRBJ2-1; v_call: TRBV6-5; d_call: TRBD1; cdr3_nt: TGTGCCAGCAAGGGACAGGGGTACAATGAGCAGTTCTTC; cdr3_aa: CASKGQGYNEQFF
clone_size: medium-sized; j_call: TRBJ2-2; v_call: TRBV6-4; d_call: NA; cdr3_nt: TGTGCCAGCAGAGTCCAACGGGGCACCGGGGAGCTGTTTTTT; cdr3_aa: CASRVQRGTGELFF
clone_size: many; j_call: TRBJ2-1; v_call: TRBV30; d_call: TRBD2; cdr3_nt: TGTGCCTGGAGCCAACTAGCGGGACTCAAGCCTGCGCAGTTCTTC; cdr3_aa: CAWSQLAGLKPAQFF
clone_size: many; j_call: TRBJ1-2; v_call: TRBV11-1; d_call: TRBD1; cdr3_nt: TGTGCCAGCAGCTCGGACAGGCGAACTAACTATGGCTACACCTTC; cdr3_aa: CASSSDRRTNYGYTF
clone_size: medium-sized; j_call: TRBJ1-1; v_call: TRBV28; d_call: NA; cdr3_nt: TGTGCCAGCACCATAGTGGACACTGAAGCTTTCTTT; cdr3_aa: CASTIVDTEAFF
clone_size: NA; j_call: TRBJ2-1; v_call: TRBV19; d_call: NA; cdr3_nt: TGTGCCAGTAGTATAAGGTCGGGACTCTCCTACAATGAGCAGTTCTTC; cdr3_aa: CASSIRSGLSYNEQFF
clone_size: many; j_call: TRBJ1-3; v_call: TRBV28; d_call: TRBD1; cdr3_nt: TGTGCCAGCAGACCCCCGGGACAGAAAGGAAACACCATATATTTT; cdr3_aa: CASRPPGQKGNTIYF
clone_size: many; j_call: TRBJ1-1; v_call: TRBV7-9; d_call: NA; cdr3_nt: TGTGCCAGCAGCCAAACGGGACTCATCACTGAAGCTTTCTTT; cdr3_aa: CASSQTGLITEAFF
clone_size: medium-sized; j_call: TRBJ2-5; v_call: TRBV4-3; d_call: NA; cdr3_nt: TGCGCCAGCAGCCCGGGACCACAAGAGACCCAGTACTTC; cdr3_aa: CASSPGPQETQYF
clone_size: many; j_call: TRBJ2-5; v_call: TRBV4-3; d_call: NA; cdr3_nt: TGCGCCAGCAGCCAAGAAATGGCAGACCCCCAAGAGACCCAGTACTTC; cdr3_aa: CASSQEMADPQETQYF
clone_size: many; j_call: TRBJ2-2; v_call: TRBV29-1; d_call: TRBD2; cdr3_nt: TGCAGCGGCAGGACTAGCGCCAGCGCGGGGGAGCTGTTTTTT; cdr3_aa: CSGRTSASAGELFF
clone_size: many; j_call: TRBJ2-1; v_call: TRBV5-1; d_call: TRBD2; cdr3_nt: TGCGCCAGCAGCTTGGCGGCGGGAGTTCAGTTCTTC; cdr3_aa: CASSLAAGVQFF
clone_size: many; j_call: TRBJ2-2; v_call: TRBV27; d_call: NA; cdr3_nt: TGTGCCAGCAGTTTATTTGCCCGGGATCCGAGACACGGGGAGCTGTTTTTT; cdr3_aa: CASSLFARDPRHGELFF
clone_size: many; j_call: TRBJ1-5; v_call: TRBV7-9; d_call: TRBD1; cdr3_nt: TGTGCCAGCAGCCCGCCCGGGACAGGGTATCAGCCCCAGCATTTT; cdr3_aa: CASSPPGTGYQPQHF
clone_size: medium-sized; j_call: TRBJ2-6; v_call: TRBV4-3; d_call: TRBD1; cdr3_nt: TGCGCCAGCAGCCAAGATCGGGACAGGGTGGGCTCTGGGGCCAACGTCCTGACTTTC; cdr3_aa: CASSQDRDRVGSGANVLTF
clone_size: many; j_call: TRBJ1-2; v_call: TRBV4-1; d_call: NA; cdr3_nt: TGCGCCAGCAGCCAGCCAACAGGGAACTATGGCTACACCTTC; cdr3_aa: CASSQPTGNYGYTF
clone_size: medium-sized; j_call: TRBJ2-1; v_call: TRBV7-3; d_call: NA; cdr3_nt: TGTGCCAGCAGCTCCACTAGTCATGAGCAGTTCTTC; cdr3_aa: CASSSTSHEQFF
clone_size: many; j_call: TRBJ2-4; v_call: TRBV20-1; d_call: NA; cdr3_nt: TGCAGTGCTAGAGATAACAGGGTAACCAAAAACATTCAGTACTTC; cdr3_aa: CSARDNRVTKNIQYF
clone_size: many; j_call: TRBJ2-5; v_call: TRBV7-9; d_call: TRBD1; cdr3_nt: TGTGCCAGCAGCACAGGGGACAGGGGGCGGAGAGAAGAGACCCAGTACTTC; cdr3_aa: CASSTGDRGRREETQYF
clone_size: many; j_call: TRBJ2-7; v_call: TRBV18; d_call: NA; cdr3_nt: TGTGCCAGCTCGGCCGGGTCCTACGAGCAGTACTTC; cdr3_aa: CASSAGSYEQYF
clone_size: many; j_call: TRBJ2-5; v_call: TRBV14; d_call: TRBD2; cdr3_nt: TGTGCCAGCAGCCAAGAACGACTAGCGGGAGAGACCCAGTACTTC; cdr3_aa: CASSQERLAGETQYF
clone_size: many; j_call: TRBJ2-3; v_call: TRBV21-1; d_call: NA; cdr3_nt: TGTGCCAGCAGCAAAGGGCGAGGGACAGGGGTACGCACAGATACGCAGTATTTT; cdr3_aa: CASSKGRGTGVRTDTQYF
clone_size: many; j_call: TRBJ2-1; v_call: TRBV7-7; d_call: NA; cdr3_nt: TGTGCCAGCAGCAGGGATCGAGGGGGAAATGAGCAGTTCTTC; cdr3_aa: CASSRDRGGNEQFF
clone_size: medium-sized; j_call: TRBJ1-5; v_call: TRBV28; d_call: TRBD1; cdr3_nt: TGTGCCAGCAGTTTAAGGGACAGGGACAATCAGCCCCAGCATTTT; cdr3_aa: CASSLRDRDNQPQHF
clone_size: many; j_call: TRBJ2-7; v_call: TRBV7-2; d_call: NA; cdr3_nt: TGTGCCAGCAGCTTAGGACGTTTTTACTCCTACGAGCAGTACTTC; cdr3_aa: CASSLGRFYSYEQYF
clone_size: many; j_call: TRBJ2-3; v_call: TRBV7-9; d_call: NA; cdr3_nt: TGTGCCAGCAGCCGCGGGACGGCTGGGGCGGATACGCAGTATTTT; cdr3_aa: CASSRGTAGADTQYF
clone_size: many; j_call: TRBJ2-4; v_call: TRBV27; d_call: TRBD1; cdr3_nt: TGTGCCAGCAGTTTAGTGGGACAGGGTAAAAGTAACATTCAGTACTTC; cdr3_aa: CASSLVGQGKSNIQYF
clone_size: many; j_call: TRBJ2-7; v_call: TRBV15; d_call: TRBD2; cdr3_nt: TGTGCCACCAGCAGAGGGAGAGCGGGAGACTACGAGCAGTACTTC; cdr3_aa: CATSRGRAGDYEQYF
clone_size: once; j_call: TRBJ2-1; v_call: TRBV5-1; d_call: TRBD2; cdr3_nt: TGCGCCAGCAGTTTTGATCTTAGCGGGGGGTCCCTCAATGAGCAGTTCTTC; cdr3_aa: CASSFDLSGGSLNEQFF
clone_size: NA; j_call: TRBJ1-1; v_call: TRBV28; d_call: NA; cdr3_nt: TGTGCCAGCAGGGGGAACACTGAAGCTTTCTTT; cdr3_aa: CASRGNTEAFF
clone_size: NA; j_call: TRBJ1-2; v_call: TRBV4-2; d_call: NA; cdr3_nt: TGTGCCATCAGCCCCGGGACTAAAACCTATGGCTACACCTTC; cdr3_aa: CAISPGTKTYGYTF
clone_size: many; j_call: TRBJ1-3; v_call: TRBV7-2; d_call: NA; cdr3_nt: TGTGCCAGCAGCCCCGAGGCGGAGGGAGGAAACACCATATATTTT; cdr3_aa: CASSPEAEGGNTIYF
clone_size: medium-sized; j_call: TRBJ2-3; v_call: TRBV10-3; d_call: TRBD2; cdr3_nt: TGTGCCACATCCGGGACTAGCGTAACTAGCACAGATACGCAGTATTTT; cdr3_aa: CATSGTSVTSTDTQYF
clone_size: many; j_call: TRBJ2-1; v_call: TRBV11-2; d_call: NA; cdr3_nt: TGTGCCAGCAGCTTAGGGGCGGGTTTTGGGTCACGCGAGCAGTTCTTC; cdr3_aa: CASSLGAGFGSREQFF
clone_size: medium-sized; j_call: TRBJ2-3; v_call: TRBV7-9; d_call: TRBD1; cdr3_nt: TGTGCCAGCAGCTTAGACAGGGGACCAAGCACAGATACGCAGTATTTT; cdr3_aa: CASSLDRGPSTDTQYF
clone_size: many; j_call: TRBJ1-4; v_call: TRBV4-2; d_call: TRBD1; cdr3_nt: TGTGCCAGCAGCCAAGGGGATTCGGGACAGAATGAAAAACTGTTTTTT; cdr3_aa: CASSQGDSGQNEKLFF
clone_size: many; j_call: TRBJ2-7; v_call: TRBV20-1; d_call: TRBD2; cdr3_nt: TGCAGTGCTAGAGTGGGGGGGGACTCCTACGAGCAGTACTTC; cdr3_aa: CSARVGGDSYEQYF
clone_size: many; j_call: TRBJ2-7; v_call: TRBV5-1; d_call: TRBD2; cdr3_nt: TGCGCCAGCAGCTCGGGGGGGACTAACCCCCTCGAGCAGTACTTC; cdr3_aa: CASSSGGTNPLEQYF
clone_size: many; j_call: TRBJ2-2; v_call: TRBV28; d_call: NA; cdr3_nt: TGTGCCAGCAGAGGGAGCTCGAACACCGGGGAGCTGTTTTTT; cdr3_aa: CASRGSSNTGELFF
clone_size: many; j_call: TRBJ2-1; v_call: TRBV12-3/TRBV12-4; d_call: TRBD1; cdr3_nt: TGTGCCAGCAGTTTTGTGAGAACAGGGGGCCCCTACAATGAGCAGTTCTTC; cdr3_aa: CASSFVRTGGPYNEQFF
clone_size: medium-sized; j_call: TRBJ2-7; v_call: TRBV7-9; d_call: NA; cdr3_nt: TGTGCCAGCAGCTCCTCAGGGGGAGGAAGGCTGTACGAGCAGTACTTC; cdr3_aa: CASSSSGGGRLYEQYF
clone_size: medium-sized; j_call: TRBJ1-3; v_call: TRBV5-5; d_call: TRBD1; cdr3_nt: TGTGCCAGCAGCTTGCAGGGGGCGGGAGACACCATATATTTT; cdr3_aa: CASSLQGAGDTIYF
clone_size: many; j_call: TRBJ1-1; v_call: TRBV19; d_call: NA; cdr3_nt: TGTGCCACTGGTCAAGAACACACTGAAGCTTTCTTT; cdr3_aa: CATGQEHTEAFF
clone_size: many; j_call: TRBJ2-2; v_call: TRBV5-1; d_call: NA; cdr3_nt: TGCGCCAGCAGCTCTACCCCTCTTTCTCGCGGAAACACCGGGGAGCTGTTTTTT; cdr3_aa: CASSSTPLSRGNTGELFF
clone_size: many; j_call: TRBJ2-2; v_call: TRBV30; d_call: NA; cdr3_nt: TGTGCCTGGAGTTCAGGGGCGCCGAGCACCGGGGAGCTGTTTTTT; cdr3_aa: CAWSSGAPSTGELFF
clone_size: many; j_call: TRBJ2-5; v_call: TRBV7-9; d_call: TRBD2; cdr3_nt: TGTGCCAGCAGCCCATTAGAACGGGCTAGCGGGAGAGAGACCCAGTACTTC; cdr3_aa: CASSPLERASGRETQYF
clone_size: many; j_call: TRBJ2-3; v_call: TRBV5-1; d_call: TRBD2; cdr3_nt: TGCGCCAGCAGCCCACTAGCGGGAACAGATACGCAGTATTTT; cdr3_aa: CASSPLAGTDTQYF
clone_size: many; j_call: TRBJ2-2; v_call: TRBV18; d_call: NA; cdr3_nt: TGTGCCAGCTCACCACTGCTGGAGAACACCGGGGAGCTGTTTTTT; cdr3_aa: CASSPLLENTGELFF
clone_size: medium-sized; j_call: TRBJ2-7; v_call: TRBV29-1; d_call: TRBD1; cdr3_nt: TGCAGCGTAGGGGACAGGCGTTCTTACGAGCAGTACTTC; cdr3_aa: CSVGDRRSYEQYF
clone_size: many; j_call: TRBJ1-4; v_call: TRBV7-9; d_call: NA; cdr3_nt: TGTGCCAGCAGCTCCGACAGCCTTAATGAAAAACTGTTTTTT; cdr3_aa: CASSSDSLNEKLFF
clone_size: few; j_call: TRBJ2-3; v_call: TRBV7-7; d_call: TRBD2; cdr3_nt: TGTGCTAGCAGCTTACTAGCGGGCACAGATACGCAGTATTTT; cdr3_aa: CASSLLAGTDTQYF